Listed below are T cell receptor beta chains from one sample, sequenced in a study of tumor-infiltrating lymphocytes in primary liver carcinoma. From the multiplex PCR reads, TCRdb called clonotypes with MiXCR, one entry per CDR3 protein. The data hold roughly 120,000 distinct CDR3 sequences, with 64% observed a single time. The sample was liver tumor tissue from sampling region 3. Receptors were obtained from a woman in her fifties or sixties with primary liver carcinoma and hepatitis B virus infection. CDR3s include the opening cysteine and the closing phenylalanine or tryptophan. The order of the fields is J gene, D gene, clone size, V gene, CDR3 DNA, CDR3 protein. D genes are given only for firm matches. Size is omitted from some rows. Given values are once, few, many or a class for expanded clones.

>TRBJ2-1|TRBD2|once|TRBV7-8
TGTGCCAGCAGAACTTCGGGAGGGTGTAATGAGCAGTTCTTC
CASRTSGGCNEQFF
>TRBJ2-7|TRBD2|NA|TRBV28
TGTGCCAGCAGTTCACCCGGCCTAGCGGGGATTTACGAGCAGTACTTC
CASSSPGLAGIYEQYF
>TRBJ2-5|NA|NA|TRBV11-2
TGTACCAGGAGCTACTCCCGTGGTAGTGGGAGAGAGACCCAGTACTTC
CTRSYSRGSGRETQYF
>TRBJ2-5|NA|medium-sized|TRBV11-2
TGTGCCAGCAGCTTCGGGACGGCGGCCGTGTACTTC
CASSFGTAAVYF
>TRBJ1-5|NA|many|TRBV6-5
TGTGCCAGCAGCCAGGTCCTACTCTGGACCGGCAATCAGCCCCAGCATTTT
CASSQVLLWTGNQPQHF
>TRBJ2-3|TRBD2|NA|TRBV29-1
TGCAGCGTTACCGGGACTAGCAACCCAGGTACGCAGTATTTT
CSVTGTSNPGTQYF
>TRBJ1-1|TRBD1|NA|TRBV28
TGTGCCAGCATCACTACAGGGGTGGGTGAAACTTTCTTT
CASITTGVGETFF
>TRBJ2-2|NA|many|TRBV5-5
TGTGCCAGCAGCTCCACTCCCGGGAACACCGGGGAGCTGTTTTTT
CASSSTPGNTGELFF
>TRBJ2-5|NA|NA|TRBV6-5
TGTGCCAGCAGTTACTCGTTTGCTGGAGAAGAGACCCAGTACTTC
CASSYSFAGEETQYF
>TRBJ2-7|TRBD1|once|TRBV11-3
TGTACCAGCAGCTTTGCGCCGACAGGGACCTACGAGCAGTACTTC
CTSSFAPTGTYEQYF
>TRBJ2-7|TRBD1|many|TRBV4-1
TGCGCCAGCAGCCAACCGGGACAGGGGGCGCAAGAGCAGTACTTC
CASSQPGQGAQEQYF
>TRBJ1-2|NA|medium-sized|TRBV11-2
TGTGCCAGCAGCCCCCGCCAGACAGAAAACTATGGCTACACCTTC
CASSPRQTENYGYTF
>TRBJ2-7|NA|once|TRBV28
TGTGCCAGCAGTCAGTTGCAGAGTAGGGGCTACGAGCAGTACTTC
CASSQLQSRGYEQYF
>TRBJ1-2|TRBD1|NA|TRBV11-3
TGTGCAAGCAGCCCAGGATCGGACAGGCGCTATGGCTACACCTTC
CASSPGSDRRYGYTF
>TRBJ2-2|NA|NA|TRBV11-2
TGTGCCAGTAGCTTATGTCTGGCCGGGGAGCTGTTTTTT
CASSLCLAGELFF
>TRBJ1-2|NA|NA|TRBV11-2
TGTGTCAGCAGCCCCCAGATGGGACACAGCTATGGCTACACCTTC
CVSSPQMGHSYGYTF